This TCR beta chain derives from a study of T cells after yellow fever vaccination. General study findings and limits: Abundant bulk-derived clonotypes could contaminate FACS-sorted repertoires. Post-booster samples contained most primary-vaccination clones (approximately 97% CD4, roughly 88% CD8). A weaker secondary response peaked on day 5, the primary on day 15. The CD4 and CD8 compartments had a small share of their clonotypes in common.

This clonotype was counted many times. Its target is not known. The germline V gene encodes CDR1 LGHDT and CDR2 YNNKEL (reference sequence). The CDR3 is 14 residues long. After removal of 5 bases from V and 7 bases from J, the junction contained 6 bases not matched to a gene. TCRdb recomputed calls from the 5' RACE reads with MiXCR, one row per CDR3 protein. Here the sample spans about 630,000 distinct CDR3 sequences, 10% to 15% being singletons. This chain joins TRBV3-1 and TRBJ2-1; 9 bases match TRBD2. This sequence was found in a man between 25 and 39 years old who received the YFV17D yellow fever vaccine. This sample comprised PBMCs, obtained on the day of the yellow fever booster vaccination. The CDR3 DNA sequence: TGTGCCAGCAGCTATGGGACTAGCAATAATGAGCAGTTCTTC. Its translation is CASSYGTSNNEQFF.